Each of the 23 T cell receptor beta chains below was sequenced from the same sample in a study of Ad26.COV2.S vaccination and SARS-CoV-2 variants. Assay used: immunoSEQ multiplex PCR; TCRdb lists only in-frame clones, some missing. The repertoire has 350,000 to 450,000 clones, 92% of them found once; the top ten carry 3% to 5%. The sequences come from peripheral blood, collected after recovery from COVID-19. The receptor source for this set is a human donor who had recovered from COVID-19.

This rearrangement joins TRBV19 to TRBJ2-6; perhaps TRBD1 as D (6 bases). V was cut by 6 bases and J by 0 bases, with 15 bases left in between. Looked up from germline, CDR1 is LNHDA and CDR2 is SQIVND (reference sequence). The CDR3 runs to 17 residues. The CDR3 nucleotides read TGTGCCAGTAGGGGACAACATGGAAGCTCTGGGGCCAACGTCCTGACTTTC. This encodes CASRGQHGSSGANVLTF.

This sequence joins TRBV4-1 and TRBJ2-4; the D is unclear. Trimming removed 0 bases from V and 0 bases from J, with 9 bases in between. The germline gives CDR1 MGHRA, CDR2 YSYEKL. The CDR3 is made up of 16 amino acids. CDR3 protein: CASSQDRNLAKNIQYF. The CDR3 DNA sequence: TGCGCCAGCAGCCAAGACAGGAATCTAGCCAAAAACATTCAGTACTTC.

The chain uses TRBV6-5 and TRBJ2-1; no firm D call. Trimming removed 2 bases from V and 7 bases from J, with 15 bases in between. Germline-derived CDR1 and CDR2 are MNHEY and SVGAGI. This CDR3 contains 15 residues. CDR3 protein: CASSYIENYLNEQFF. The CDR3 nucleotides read TGTGCCAGCAGTTACATAGAGAACTACCTGAATGAGCAGTTCTTC.

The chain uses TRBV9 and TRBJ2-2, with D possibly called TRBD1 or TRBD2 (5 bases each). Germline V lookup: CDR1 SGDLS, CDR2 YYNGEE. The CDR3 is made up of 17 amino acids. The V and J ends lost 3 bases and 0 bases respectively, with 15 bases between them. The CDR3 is CASSDQSGTPNTGELFF. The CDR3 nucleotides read TGTGCCAGCAGCGACCAATCCGGGACCCCGAACACCGGGGAGCTGTTTTTT.

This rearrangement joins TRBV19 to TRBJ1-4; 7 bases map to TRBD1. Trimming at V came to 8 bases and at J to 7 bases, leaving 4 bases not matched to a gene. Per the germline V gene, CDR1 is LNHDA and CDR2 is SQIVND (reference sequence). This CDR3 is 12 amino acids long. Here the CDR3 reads CASPTGFEKLFF. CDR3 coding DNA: TGTGCCAGTCCGACAGGGTTTGAAAAACTGTTTTTT.

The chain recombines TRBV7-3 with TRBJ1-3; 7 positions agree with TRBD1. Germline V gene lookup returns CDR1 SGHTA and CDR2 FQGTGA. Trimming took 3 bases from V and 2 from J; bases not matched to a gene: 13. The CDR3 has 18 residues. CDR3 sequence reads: CASSFPGRQGGTGNTIYF. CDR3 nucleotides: TGTGCCAGCAGCTTCCCCGGTCGACAGGGTGGTACTGGAAACACCATATATTTT.

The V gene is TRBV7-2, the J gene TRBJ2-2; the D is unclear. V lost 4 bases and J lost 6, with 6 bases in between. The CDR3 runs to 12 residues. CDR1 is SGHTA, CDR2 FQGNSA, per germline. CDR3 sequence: CASSSISGELFF. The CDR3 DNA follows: TGTGCCAGCAGCTCGATATCCGGGGAGCTGTTTTTT.

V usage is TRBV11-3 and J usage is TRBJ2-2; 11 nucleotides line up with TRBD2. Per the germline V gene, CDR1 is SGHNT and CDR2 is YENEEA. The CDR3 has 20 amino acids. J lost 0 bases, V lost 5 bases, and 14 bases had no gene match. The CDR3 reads CASSPASGGQVFANTGELFF. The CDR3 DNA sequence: TGTGCCAGCAGCCCTGCTAGCGGGGGGCAAGTCTTCGCGAACACCGGGGAGCTGTTTTTT.

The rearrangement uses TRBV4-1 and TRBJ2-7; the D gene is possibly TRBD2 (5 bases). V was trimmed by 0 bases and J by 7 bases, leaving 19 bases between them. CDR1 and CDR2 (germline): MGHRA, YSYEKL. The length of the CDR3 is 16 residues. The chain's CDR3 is CASSQDTGTGLDEQYF. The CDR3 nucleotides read TGCGCCAGCAGCCAAGACACGGGCACGGGGTTGGATGAGCAGTACTTC.

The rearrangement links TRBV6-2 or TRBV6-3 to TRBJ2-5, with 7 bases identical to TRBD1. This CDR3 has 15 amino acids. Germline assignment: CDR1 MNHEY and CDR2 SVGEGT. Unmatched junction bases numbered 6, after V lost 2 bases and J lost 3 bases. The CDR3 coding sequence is TGTGCCAGCAGTTACGCGGGCAGGGGGAAAGAGACCCAGTACTTC. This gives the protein CASSYAGRGKETQYF.

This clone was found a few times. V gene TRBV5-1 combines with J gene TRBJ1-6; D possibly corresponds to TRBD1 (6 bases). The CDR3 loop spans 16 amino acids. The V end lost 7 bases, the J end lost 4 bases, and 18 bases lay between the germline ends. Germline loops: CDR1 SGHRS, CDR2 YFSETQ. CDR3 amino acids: CASRDTSISYNSPLHF. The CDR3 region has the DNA TGCGCCAGCCGGGACACGAGCATTTCTTATAATTCACCCCTCCACTTT. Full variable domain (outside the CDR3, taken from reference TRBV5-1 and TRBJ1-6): KAGVTQTPRYLIKTRGQQVTLSCSPISGHRSVSWYQQTPGQGLQFLFEYFSETQRNKGNFPGRFSGRQFSNSRSEMNVSTLELGDSALYLCASRDTSISYNSPLHFGNGTRLTVT.

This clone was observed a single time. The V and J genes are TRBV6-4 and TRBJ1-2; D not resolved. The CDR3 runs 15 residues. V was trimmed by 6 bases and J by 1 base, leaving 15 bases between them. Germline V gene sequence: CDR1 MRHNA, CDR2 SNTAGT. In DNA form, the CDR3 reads TGTGCCAGCAGGATAGTGGCAGGAGATAACTATGGCTACACCTTC. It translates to CASRIVAGDNYGYTF.

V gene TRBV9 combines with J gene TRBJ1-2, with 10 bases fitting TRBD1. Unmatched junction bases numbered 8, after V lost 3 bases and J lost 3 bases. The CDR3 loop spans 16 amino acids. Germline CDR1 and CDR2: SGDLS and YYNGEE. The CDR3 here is CASSETWDRGDYGYTF. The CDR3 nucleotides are TGTGCCAGCAGCGAAACCTGGGACAGGGGAGACTATGGCTACACCTTC. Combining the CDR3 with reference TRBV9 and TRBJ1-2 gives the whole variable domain DSGVTQTPKHLITATGQRVTLRCSPRSGDLSVYWYQQSLDQGLQFLIQYYNGEERAKGNILERFSAQQFPDLHSELNLSSLELGDSALYFCASSETWDRGDYGYTFGSGTRLTVV.

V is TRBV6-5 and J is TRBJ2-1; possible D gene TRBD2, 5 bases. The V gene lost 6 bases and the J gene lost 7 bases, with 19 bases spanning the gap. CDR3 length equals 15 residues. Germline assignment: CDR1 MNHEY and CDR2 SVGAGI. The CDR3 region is CASSLEGGRPNEQFF. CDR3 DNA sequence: TGTGCCAGCAGCCTCGAGGGCGGCCGCCCAAATGAGCAGTTCTTC.

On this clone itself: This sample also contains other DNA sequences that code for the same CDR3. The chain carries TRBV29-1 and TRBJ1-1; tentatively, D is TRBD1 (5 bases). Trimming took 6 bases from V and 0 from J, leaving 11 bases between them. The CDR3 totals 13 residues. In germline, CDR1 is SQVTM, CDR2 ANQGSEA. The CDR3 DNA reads TGCAGCGTCCGAGGACAACTGAACACTGAAGCTTTCTTT. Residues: CSVRGQLNTEAFF.

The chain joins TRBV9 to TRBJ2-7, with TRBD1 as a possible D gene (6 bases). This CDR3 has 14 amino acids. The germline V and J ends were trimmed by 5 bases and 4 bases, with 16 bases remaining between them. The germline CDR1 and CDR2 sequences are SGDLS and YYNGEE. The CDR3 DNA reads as TGTGCCAGCAGGTACAGGGAGTCGCGGTACGAGCAGTACTTC. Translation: CASRYRESRYEQYF.

The DNA of the CDR3 is TGTGCCAGCTCACCACAGATGGGGCGCGACACTGAAGCTTTCTTT. The encoded protein is CASSPQMGRDTEAFF. V usage is TRBV18 and J usage is TRBJ1-1, with a tentative D call TRBD1 (5 bases). The CDR3 runs 15 residues. CDR1 is KGHSH and CDR2 is LQKENI in the germline V gene. V lost 1 base and J 3 bases, leaving 12 bases between the germline ends.

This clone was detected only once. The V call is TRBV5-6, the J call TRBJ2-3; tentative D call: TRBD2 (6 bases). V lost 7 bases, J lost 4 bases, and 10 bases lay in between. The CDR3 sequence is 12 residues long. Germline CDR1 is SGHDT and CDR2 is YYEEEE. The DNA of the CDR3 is TGTGCCAGCGGGTCGGGGGCAGATACGCAGTATTTT. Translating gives CASGSGADTQYF.

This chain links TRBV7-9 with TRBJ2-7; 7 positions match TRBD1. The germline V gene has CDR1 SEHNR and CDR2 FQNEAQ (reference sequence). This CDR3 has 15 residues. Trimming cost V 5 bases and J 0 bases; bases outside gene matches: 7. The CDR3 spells CASSSPGQSSYEQYF. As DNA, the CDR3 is TGTGCCAGCAGCAGTCCGGGACAGAGCTCCTACGAGCAGTACTTC.

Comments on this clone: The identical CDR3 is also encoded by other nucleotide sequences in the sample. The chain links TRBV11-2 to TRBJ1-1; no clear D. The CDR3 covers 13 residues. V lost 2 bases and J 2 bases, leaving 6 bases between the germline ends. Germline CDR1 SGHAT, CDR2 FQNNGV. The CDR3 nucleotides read TGTGCCAGCAGCTTATCTGGAAACACTGAAGCTTTCTTT. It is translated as CASSLSGNTEAFF.

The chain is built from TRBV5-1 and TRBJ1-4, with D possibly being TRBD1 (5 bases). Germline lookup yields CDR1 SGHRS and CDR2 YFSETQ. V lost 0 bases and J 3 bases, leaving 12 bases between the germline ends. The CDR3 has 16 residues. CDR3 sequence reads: CASSLGRVWPNEKLFF. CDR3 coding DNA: TGCGCCAGCAGCTTGGGCAGGGTGTGGCCTAATGAAAAACTGTTTTTT.

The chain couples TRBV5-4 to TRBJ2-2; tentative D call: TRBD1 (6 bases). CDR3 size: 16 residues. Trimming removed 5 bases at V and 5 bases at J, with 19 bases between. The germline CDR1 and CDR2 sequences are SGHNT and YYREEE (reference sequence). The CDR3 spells CASRSDGAGETGELFF. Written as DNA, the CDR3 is TGTGCCAGCAGATCCGACGGGGCAGGGGAAACCGGGGAGCTGTTTTTT.

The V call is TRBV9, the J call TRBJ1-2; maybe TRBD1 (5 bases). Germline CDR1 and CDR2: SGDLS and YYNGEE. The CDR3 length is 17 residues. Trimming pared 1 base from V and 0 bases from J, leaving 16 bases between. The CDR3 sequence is CASSVQRGSDANYGYTF. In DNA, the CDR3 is TGTGCCAGCAGCGTACAAAGGGGCTCGGATGCTAACTATGGCTACACCTTC.